Sequencing of this T cell receptor beta chain was carried out in a study of T cell clonality in common variable immunodeficiency. Germline V CDR1 and CDR2: DFQATT, SNEGSKA (reference sequence). This CDR3 has 13 amino acids. This clone was observed at least ten times. The antigen remains unidentified. The read ends 3 residues early relative to the CDR3; the germline J gene fills the gap. Study-level points and caveats: Shared TCRbeta clones were fewer between CVID subjects than controls.

Using immunoSEQ multiplex PCR, the repertoire was profiled, and TCRdb retains in-frame clones only, with some absent. The sample presents 45,000 to 65,000 clones, none singletons. Sequenced material: peripheral blood mononuclear cells. This sequence originates from a person between 18 and 75 years old in good health. The chain combines TRBV20-1 with TRBJ2-5; 11 nucleotides align to TRBD2. The part of the CDR3 DNA that was read is TGCAGCTCTAGCGGGGGGACCCAAGAGACC. Its protein product is CSSSGGTQET. The whole CDR3 protein reads CSSSGGTQETQYF.